The present entry profiles one T cell receptor beta chain with its context. This sample is part of a study of blood T cell repertoires in COVID-19. In the study overall: T cells, B-cell-depleted T cells, or PBMCs supplied cDNA or gDNA.

The trim removed 3 bases at V and 12 bases at J, leaving 10 bases unmatched. Germline loops: CDR1 SGHTA, CDR2 FQGNSA. This CDR3 comprises 14 residues. Assay used: immunoSEQ multiplex PCR; TCRdb lists only in-frame clones, some missing. The sample lists hundreds of thousands of clones, 75% to 90% occurring once. Seattle's enrolled individuals joined amid active infection and were then monitored longitudinally. Sequencing was carried out using peripheral blood. This clonotype was obtained from a woman in her sixties or seventies with COVID-19, enrolled during active disease. The rearrangement links TRBV7-2 to TRBJ1-2; 10 bases fit TRBD1. The DNA for the CDR3 is TGTGCCAGCAGCTTGGGACAGGGGCAATTTTCGCACACCTTC. This codes for CASSLGQGQFSHTF.